This T cell receptor beta chain was captured in a study of molecular identifiers for immune sequencing clone quantification. At the level of the study: In replicates, the authors split RNA from around 20,000 or 100,000 naive CD8 cells five ways and sequenced four.

Study-level points and caveats: The share of molecules held by clones above 20 RNA copies was over 98% in effector cells and under 1% in naive cells. Identical barcode-sharing TCR molecules could lead to underestimated sizes for highly expanded clones.

Naive CD8 T cells were picked out by sorting for CD8+CD4-CCR7+CD45RA+. The CDR3 is 14 residues long. Germline V gene sequence: CDR1 SGHTA, CDR2 FQGTGA. Trimming removed 2 bases from V and 8 bases from J; junction bases left unmatched: 6. TCRdb reprocessed the PCR reads via MiXCR and lists one record per CDR3 protein. The sample carries more than 550,000 distinct CDR3 sequences, less than 30% recorded once. Of note for this clonotype: What it binds is unknown.

Sequencing was performed on naive CD8+ T cells from blood, with Jurkat cell RNA spiked in. Subset denoted: FACS-sorted CD8+CD4-CCR7+CD45RA+ naive T cells. This clonotype originated in a human donor in good health. Some libraries in this study had Jurkat cell RNA spiked in. The chain has TRBV7-3 and TRBJ2-4; 7 bases agree with TRBD2. CDR3 DNA: TGTGCCAGCAGCTTAGGGGGAGGGGCGGACATTCAGTACTTC. Its translation: CASSLGGGADIQYF. Full variable domain (missing parts from reference TRBV7-3 and TRBJ2-4): GAGVSQTPSNKVTEKGKYVELRCDPISGHTALYWYRQSLGQGPEFLIYFQGTGAADDSGLPNDRFFAVRPEGSVSTLKIQRTERGDSAVYLCASSLGGGADIQYFGAGTRLSVL.